This T cell receptor (beta chain) was found in a study of cytomegalovirus exposure and HLA in healthy donors. General study findings and limits: As a later analysis showed, a missense DCLRE1C variant was linked to trimming of TCR beta V- and J-genes. Some public TCRs appeared in many individuals, while most sequences were rare. HLA alleles were associated with 15,000 to 20,000 TCR beta sequences in a later analysis at 0.05 false discovery rate. As a later analysis revealed, the rate of TCR association differed by HLA locus, with DRB1 most and HLA-C fewest.

PCR primers comprised 60 Vbeta and 13 Jbeta primers. Clones were sequenced by immunoSEQ multiplex PCR, and TCRdb holds only the in-frame ones, with some missing. The table lists 65,000 to 90,000 clones. Germline V gene lookup returns CDR1 MNHNS and CDR2 SASEGT. The CDR3 runs to 12 residues. Trimming left V 6 bases short and J 5 bases short, with 9 bases between. As to this clone: Its target is unknown.

Specimen: PBMCs. The V gene is TRBV6-1, the J gene TRBJ2-3, with D perhaps matching TRBD2 (5 bases). This clonotype originated in a man aged 35 to 55 in good health and CMV-seronegative. CDR3 residues: CASRADRDTQYF. CDR3 in DNA: TGTGCCAGCAGAGCGGATAGAGATACGCAGTATTTT.